These 24 T cell receptor beta chains were all obtained from the same sample, sequenced in a study of Ad26.COV2.S vaccination and SARS-CoV-2 variants. The protocol was immunoSEQ multiplex PCR, while the TCRdb copy is restricted to in-frame clones and leaves out a portion. The sample lists under 550,000 clones, around 87% occurring once. Described treatment: about 20 received Ad26.COV2.S at low or high dose, single or two shots; about 5 received placebo; per-sample allocation not given. Samples came from day 63 after the first vaccine or placebo injection. This sample comprised peripheral blood, obtained in a trial of Ad26.COV2.S vaccine versus placebo. These receptors were obtained from a person between 18 and 59 years old who received the Ad26.COV2.S COVID-19 vaccine or a placebo.

The chain joins TRBV6-5 to TRBJ1-1; D remains unclear. The CDR3 spans 15 residues. Per germline, CDR1 MNHEY and CDR2 SVGAGI. V shed 6 bases and J shed 3 bases, with 17 bases lying between them. Here the CDR3 reads CASRPRPRWDTEAFF. The CDR3, as DNA: TGTGCCAGCAGACCCCGACCCCGCTGGGACACTGAAGCTTTCTTT.

This clone came up once. V is TRBV24-1 and J is TRBJ2-5, with D unresolved. Looked up from germline, CDR1 is KGHDR and CDR2 is SFDVKD. Trimming shortened V by 6 bases and J by 0 bases, and 4 bases separated the two germline ends. The CDR3 has 12 amino acids. The CDR3 DNA follows: TGTGCCACCAGTTCTGACCAAGAGACCCAGTACTTC. This encodes CATSSDQETQYF.

The V gene is TRBV5-4, the J gene TRBJ1-6; no firm D call. V shed 1 base and J shed 5 bases, with 10 bases lying between them. Germline V gives CDR1 SGHNT, CDR2 YYREEE (reference sequence). The CDR3 is made up of 15 amino acids. The CDR3 DNA follows: TGTGCCAGCAGCTTGAAGGGAATTAATAATTCACCCCTCCACTTT. It codes for CASSLKGINNSPLHF.

The chain recombines TRBV10-3 with TRBJ1-3; maybe TRBD1 (5 bases). The CDR3 sequence is 16 residues long. The V and J ends lost 4 bases and 0 bases respectively, with 13 bases between them. CDR1 is ENHRY, CDR2 SYGVKD, per germline. The CDR3 bases are TGTGCCATCAGTGTCTGGGACGTAGACTCTGGAAACACCATATATTTT. The encoded protein is CAISVWDVDSGNTIYF.

The chain carries TRBV5-6 and TRBJ1-4, with D uncertain. Trimming left V 2 bases short and J 7 bases short, with 12 bases between. CDR3 length: 14 amino acids. Germline CDR1 SGHDT, CDR2 YYEEEE. DNA for the CDR3: TGTGCCAGCAGCTTTTGGGGAGTTTCTGAAAAACTGTTTTTT. Protein sequence: CASSFWGVSEKLFF.

The V and J genes are TRBV7-9 and TRBJ1-2; no definite D call. Trimming took 1 base from V and 4 from J, leaving 4 bases between them. Germline assignment: CDR1 SEHNR and CDR2 FQNEAQ (reference sequence). This CDR3 has 12 residues. CDR3 DNA sequence: TGTGCCAGCAGCTTAGATTTCTATGGCTACACCTTC. Its translation: CASSLDFYGYTF. Looking up the rest from reference TRBV7-9 and TRBJ1-2 gives the full variable domain: DTGVSQNPRHKITKRGQNVTFRCDPISEHNRLYWYRQTLGQGPEFLTYFQNEAQLEKSRLLSDRFSAERPKGSFSTLEIQRTEQGDSAMYLCASSLDFYGYTFGSGTRLTVV.

This clone occurred once. The chain is built from TRBV2 and TRBJ1-4, with D perhaps TRBD1 (5 bases). CDR1 is SNHLY, CDR2 FYNNEI, per germline. Trimming took 4 bases from V and 4 from J, leaving 13 bases between them. The CDR3 spans 15 residues. The DNA of the CDR3 is TGTGCCAGCAGTGGACTGGGGCAGGTTAATGAAAAACTGTTTTTT. Translation gives CASSGLGQVNEKLFF.

This rearrangement joins TRBV5-1 to TRBJ1-6; possibly TRBD1 for D (5 bases). Per germline, CDR1 SGHRS and CDR2 YFSETQ. V gave up 1 base and J gave up 10 bases, with 12 bases separating them. The length of the CDR3 is 14 residues. CDR3 loop: CASSLQGLGSPLHF. DNA for the CDR3: TGCGCCAGCAGCTTGCAGGGCCTGGGATCACCCCTCCACTTT.

This chain uses TRBV6-6 with TRBJ2-7, with D perhaps matching TRBD1 (6 bases). The V gene's germline CDR1 is MNHNY and CDR2 SVGAGI (reference sequence). The CDR3 runs to 15 residues. The V and J ends lost 0 bases and 6 bases respectively, with 15 bases between them. In DNA form, the CDR3 reads TGTGCCAGCAGTTACTCTATGGCAGGGGTGGGCGAGCAGTACTTC. This translates into CASSYSMAGVGEQYF.

The chain employs TRBV7-2 and TRBJ2-2; TRBD2 aligns across 11 bases. The CDR3 is made up of 16 amino acids. With V trimmed by 4 bases and J by 7 bases, 8 bases remained unmatched. Germline V gives CDR1 SGHTA, CDR2 FQGNSA. The CDR3: CASSWIAGGTNGELFF. CDR3 sequence (DNA): TGTGCCAGCAGCTGGATAGCGGGGGGGACTAACGGGGAGCTGTTTTTT.

This rearrangement joins TRBV21-1 to TRBJ2-3; the D call in the table, TRBD1, was not verified against the DNA. TRBV21-1 is noted as a pseudogene. The length of the CDR3 is 14 residues. The DNA for the CDR3 is TGTGCCAACCCCTGGACAGTTCGCACAGATACGCAGTATTTT. It encodes CANPWTVRTDTQYF.

The CDR3 loop reads CASLGDRHGYTF. CDR3 nucleotides: TGTGCCAGCCTGGGGGACAGGCATGGCTACACCTTC. The chain combines TRBV7-9 with TRBJ1-2, with TRBD1 matching 8 bases. The CDR3 is 12 amino acids. CDR1 and CDR2 (germline): SEHNR, FQNEAQ (reference sequence). The trim removed 8 bases at V and 6 bases at J, leaving 5 bases unmatched.

V and J are TRBV11-2 and TRBJ2-7; D is tentatively TRBD1 or TRBD2 (5 bases each). V lost 3 bases, J lost 3 bases, and 12 bases lay in between. CDR1 SGHAT and CDR2 FQNNGV come from the germline V gene. The CDR3 is 14 amino acids. The CDR3 is CASSFPGAGYEQYF. The CDR3, as DNA: TGTGCCAGCAGCTTTCCCGGGGCGGGCTACGAGCAGTACTTC.

The chain links TRBV28 to TRBJ2-4; unclear D gene. V was pared by 8 bases and J by 6 bases, with 8 bases between. The CDR3 extends over 11 amino acids. CDR1 is MDHEN, CDR2 SYDVKM, per germline. CDR3 DNA sequence: TGTGCCAGCCTGGGCGGAAACATTCAGTACTTC. Residues: CASLGGNIQYF. The full variable domain, in which reference TRBV28 and TRBJ2-4 provide the parts outside the CDR3, is DVKVTQSSRYLVKRTGEKVFLECVQDMDHENMFWYRQDPGLGLRLIYFSYDVKMKEKGDIPEGYSVSREKKERFSLILESASTNQTSMYLCASLGGNIQYFGAGTRLSVL.

The chain couples TRBV5-1 to TRBJ2-7; possibly TRBD1 for D (5 bases). The germline V gene has CDR1 SGHRS and CDR2 YFSETQ. V was pared by 0 bases and J by 3 bases, with 10 bases between. The CDR3 extends over 14 amino acids. The CDR3 nucleotides read TGCGCCAGCAGCTTGGGGCAGGGCGACTACGAGCAGTACTTC. Its translation: CASSLGQGDYEQYF. The variable domain in full, with the rest retrieved from reference TRBV5-1 and TRBJ2-7, is KAGVTQTPRYLIKTRGQQVTLSCSPISGHRSVSWYQQTPGQGLQFLFEYFSETQRNKGNFPGRFSGRQFSNSRSEMNVSTLELGDSALYLCASSLGQGDYEQYFGPGTRLTVT.

The chain joins TRBV7-9 to TRBJ2-2; D not resolved. Germline values: CDR1 SEHNR, CDR2 FQNEAQ (reference sequence). The CDR3 covers 14 residues. The V end lost 8 bases, the J end lost 4 bases, and 14 bases lay between the germline ends. The CDR3 here is CASPNHLSTGELFF. The CDR3 DNA reads as TGTGCCAGCCCTAACCATTTGAGCACCGGGGAGCTGTTTTTT.

The V gene is TRBV19, the J gene TRBJ1-4, with 7 bases matching TRBD1. This CDR3 is built from 16 residues. V gave up 6 bases and J gave up 8 bases; unmatched junction bases: 15. Per the germline V gene, CDR1 is LNHDA and CDR2 is SQIVND (reference sequence). In DNA form, the CDR3 reads TGTGCCAGTAGACCGCCCTTTGACAGGGCGCCAGAAAAACTGTTTTTT. It specifies CASRPPFDRAPEKLFF.

CDR3 protein: CASSLGTGGAWDNEQFF. The CDR3 DNA is TGTGCCAGCAGCTTGGGGACAGGGGGCGCTTGGGACAATGAGCAGTTCTTC. V is TRBV11-2 and J is TRBJ2-1, with 12 bases fitting TRBD1. V was pared by 3 bases and J by 5 bases, with 8 bases of the junction left unmatched. This CDR3 contains 17 residues. Germline V gene sequence: CDR1 SGHAT, CDR2 FQNNGV.

The J gene is TRBJ2-7, the V gene TRBV11-2; 7 bases are a match to TRBD1. The V segment lost 5 bases and the J segment 3 bases; nucleotides outside the gene matches: 10. Looked up from germline, CDR1 is SGHAT and CDR2 is FQNNGV. This CDR3 region has 15 residues. The CDR3 spells CASSHSGQASYEQYF. The CDR3 coding sequence is TGTGCCAGCAGCCACTCCGGACAGGCTAGCTACGAGCAGTACTTC.

The CDR3 DNA is TGTGCCAGCAGTGACCCCCGTGGTGAAAAACTGTTTTTT. Its translation: CASSDPRGEKLFF. The J gene is TRBJ1-4, the V gene TRBV6-4, with D unresolved. The CDR3 consists of 13 residues. Per the germline V gene, CDR1 is MRHNA and CDR2 is SNTAGT. V was cut by 2 bases and J by 7 bases, with 8 bases left in between.

V usage is TRBV7-2 and J usage is TRBJ2-7; TRBD1 aligns across 10 bases. With 2 bases clipped from V and 5 bases from J, the junction kept 6 bases outside the gene matches. CDR3 length: 15 amino acids. Germline V gives CDR1 SGHTA, CDR2 FQGNSA. CDR3 region: CASSLSDRGPHEQYF. The DNA for the CDR3 is TGTGCCAGCAGCTTAAGCGACAGGGGGCCCCACGAGCAGTACTTC.

V usage is TRBV30 and J usage is TRBJ2-3; tentatively, D is TRBD2 (5 bases). Germline loops: CDR1 GTSNPN, CDR2 SVGIG (reference sequence). V lost 2 bases and J lost 10, with 10 bases in between. This CDR3 has 11 amino acids. For the CDR3, the DNA is TGTGCCTGGAGTCCAGGAGGCTCGCAGTATTTT. Translation gives CAWSPGGSQYF. Variable domain in full (rest from reference TRBV30 and TRBJ2-3): SQTIHQWPATLVQPVGSPLSLECTVEGTSNPNLYWYRQAAGRGLQLLFYSVGIGQISSEVPQNLSASRPQDRQFILSSKKLLLSDSGFYLCAWSPGGSQYFGPGTRLTVL.

V and J are TRBV6-2 or TRBV6-3 and TRBJ1-5; TRBD1 might be the D (5 bases). V was cut by 3 bases and J by 6 bases, with 24 bases left in between. The CDR3 loop spans 18 amino acids. Germline loops: CDR1 MNHEY, CDR2 SVGEGT. DNA of the CDR3: TGTGCCAGCAGTTATTTAAGAGGGAGCGAGGGGTTTTCTCAGCCCCAGCATTTT. Amino acid sequence: CASSYLRGSEGFSQPQHF.

The chain combines TRBV2 with TRBJ2-5, with a weak D call TRBD1 (6 bases). CDR3 length: 12 amino acids. Between the trimmed V and J ends, which lost 7 bases and 4 bases, there was a span of 10 bases. Germline assignment: CDR1 SNHLY and CDR2 FYNNEI. CDR3 in amino acids: CASNRVGETQYF. The CDR3 DNA is TGTGCCAGCAACAGGGTCGGAGAGACCCAGTACTTC.